These 31 T cell receptor beta chains originate from one sample sequenced in a study of blood T cells in healthy people across ages. With a J-beta primer mix and a sample-barcoded 5' primer, a second PCR ran roughly 6 to 12 cycles. TCRdb passed the 5' RACE reads through MiXCR, listing each CDR3 protein once. This sample has about 1.4 million distinct CDR3 sequences, with 59% found just once. Sequenced material: blood. All receptors come from a man aged 18 to 35 in good health.

The genes are TRBV29-1 and TRBJ1-2, with a weak D call TRBD1 (6 bases). The CDR3 totals 13 residues. The germline V gene encodes CDR1 SQVTM and CDR2 ANQGSEA. V lost 3 bases to trimming and J lost 7 bases, with 15 bases between them. The CDR3 protein is CSVERGDKRGYTF. The CDR3 DNA reads TGCAGCGTTGAGAGGGGGGACAAGCGTGGCTACACCTTC.

This chain joins TRBV4-1 and TRBJ2-7; D is possibly TRBD1 or TRBD2 (5 bases each). Between the trimmed V and J ends, which lost 4 bases and 5 bases, there was a span of 18 bases. Germline V gene lookup returns CDR1 MGHRA and CDR2 YSYEKL. This CDR3 contains 15 residues. CDR3: CASSLSLGRAHEQYF. The DNA of the CDR3 is TGCGCCAGCAGCCTTTCACTAGGCAGGGCCCACGAGCAGTACTTC.

This clonotype was picked up a small number of times. Written as DNA, the CDR3 is TGTGCTAGTGGCACCGGACTAGTTCAGGAGACCCAGTACTTC. Protein sequence: CASGTGLVQETQYF. The rearrangement joins TRBV12-5 to TRBJ2-7; 7 bases match TRBD2. The DNA matches TRBJ2-5 better at its end, which makes the J call doubtful. The CDR3 contains 14 residues. Germline CDR1 and CDR2: LGHNT and FRNRAP.

CDR3 nucleotide sequence: TGTGCCAGCAGTTTCCTGGACAGGAGGCAAGAGACCCAGTACTTC. Its protein is CASSFLDRRQETQYF. This chain links TRBV6-2 or TRBV6-3 with TRBJ2-5, with 7 nucleotides matching TRBD1. The trim removed 4 bases at V and 2 bases at J, leaving 7 bases unmatched. The V gene's germline CDR1 is MNHEY and CDR2 SVGEGT. The CDR3 spans 15 residues.

The chain is built from TRBV25-1 and TRBJ2-2; 8 bases agree with TRBD1. V was clipped by 3 bases and J by 7 bases; unmatched bases: 7. Germline loops: CDR1 MGHDK, CDR2 SYGVNS. The CDR3 is made up of 15 amino acids. The CDR3 region has the DNA TGTGCCAGCAGTGATCGGACAGGGTCCGGCGGGGAGCTGTTTTTT. Its protein product is CASSDRTGSGGELFF. The full variable domain, in which reference TRBV25-1 and TRBJ2-2 provide the parts outside the CDR3, is EADIYQTPRYLVIGTGKKITLECSQTMGHDKMYWYQQDPGMELHLIHYSYGVNSTEKGDLSSESTVSRIRTEHFPLTLESARPSHTSQYLCASSDRTGSGGELFFGEGSRLTVL.

The chain joins TRBV21-1 to TRBJ2-7. TRBV21-1 is an annotated pseudogene. This CDR3 comprises 16 residues. In DNA form, the CDR3 reads TGTGCCAGCAGCACCCCGAGTGAACAGCAACTCTACGAGCAGTACTTC. Its protein product is CASSTPSEQQLYEQYF.

The V call is TRBV10-3, the J call TRBJ2-7; 7 nucleotides match TRBD2. In germline, CDR1 is ENHRY, CDR2 SYGVKD. V lost 4 bases and J lost 4; bases outside the gene matches: 1. This CDR3 contains 12 residues. DNA for the CDR3: TGTGCCATCAGTGCCGGGGGGTACGAGCAGTACTTC. It is translated as CAISAGGYEQYF.

This chain uses TRBV6-2 or TRBV6-3 with TRBJ2-1; TRBD2 agrees at 8 bases. CDR1 MNHEY and CDR2 SVGEGT come from the germline V gene. J was trimmed by 9 bases and V by 8 bases; bases with no gene match: 21. This CDR3 is 17 amino acids long. The CDR3 bases are TGTGCCAGCTCTCCGCCTCCCAGACTAGCGCTATTCCGTGAGCAGTTCTTC. The encoded protein is CASSPPPRLALFREQFF.

The chain has TRBV11-2 and TRBJ1-2; D gene ambiguous. CDR3 length: 15 residues. Germline V gives CDR1 SGHAT, CDR2 FQNNGV. Trimming pared 4 bases from V and 6 bases from J, leaving 18 bases between. The CDR3: CASSSGPYPSHGYTF. CDR3 nucleotides: TGTGCCAGCAGCTCCGGGCCCTACCCAAGCCATGGCTACACCTTC.

This rearrangement joins TRBV4-2 to TRBJ2-4, with D maybe TRBD2 (5 bases). The J call may be wrong; the DNA end is better matched by TRBJ2-7. CDR3 length equals 16 residues. Germline CDR1 reads LGHNA; CDR2 reads YNFKEQ. This chain's CDR3 is CASRPSRAAQTYEQYF. The CDR3 coding sequence is TGTGCCAGCAGACCTTCGCGGGCAGCCCAGACCTACGAGCAGTACTTC.

This clonotype came up a few times. This chain joins TRBV5-1 and TRBJ2-5; TRBD1 matches at 7 bases. This CDR3 comprises 15 residues. The germline V gene encodes CDR1 SGHRS and CDR2 YFSETQ. With V trimmed by 0 bases and J by 4 bases, 6 bases remained unmatched. CDR3 DNA sequence: TGCGCCAGCAGCTTGGAACAGGGACAGCGAGAGACCCAGTACTTC. Translated, it gives CASSLEQGQRETQYF.

The CDR3 protein is CASSPRPGGKNTEAFF. The DNA for the CDR3 is TGTGCCAGCTCGCCGCGACCCGGGGGCAAAAACACTGAAGCTTTCTTT. The chain uses TRBV18 and TRBJ1-1; maybe TRBD1 (6 bases). Germline V CDR1 and CDR2: KGHSH, LQKENI. V dropped 6 bases and J dropped 2 bases, with 19 bases sitting between them. The CDR3 spans 16 residues.

This clonotype was observed a few times. The chain combines TRBV20-1 with TRBJ2-6; a possible D gene is TRBD2 (6 bases). V was trimmed by 4 bases and J by 3 bases, leaving 10 bases between them. This CDR3 has 14 amino acids. Germline CDR1 DFQATT, CDR2 SNEGSKA (reference sequence). CDR3 DNA: TGCAGTGCTAAGTACGGGGGTGGGGCCAACGTCCTGACTTTC. It translates to CSAKYGGGANVLTF.

This clonotype was detected a few times. The chain employs TRBV3-1 and TRBJ1-2, with 7 bases fitting TRBD1. Trimming at V came to 0 bases and at J to 7 bases, leaving 5 bases not matched to a gene. This CDR3 spans 14 amino acids. Germline CDR1 and CDR2: LGHDT and YNNKEL (reference sequence). The CDR3 DNA sequence: TGTGCCAGCAGCCAAGAGTTACAGGGGCTTGGCTACACCTTC. Residues: CASSQELQGLGYTF.

This chain links TRBV7-2 with TRBJ1-3, with D maybe TRBD1 (5 bases). Trimming took off 5 bases at V and 0 bases at J, with 8 bases between the two ends. CDR3 length: 14 residues. Germline CDR1 SGHTA, CDR2 FQGNSA. CDR3 sequence: CASSRTHSGNTIYF. CDR3 coding DNA: TGTGCCAGCAGCCGGACACACTCTGGAAACACCATATATTTT.

The CDR3 is CASSLWGLAGEVSTDTQYF. The CDR3 DNA sequence: TGTGCCAGCAGCTTATGGGGTCTAGCGGGAGAGGTTAGCACAGATACGCAGTATTTT. The chain links TRBV7-2 to TRBJ2-3; 10 nucleotides line up with TRBD2. Per the germline V gene, CDR1 is SGHTA and CDR2 is FQGNSA. The CDR3 loop spans 19 amino acids. J lost 0 bases, V lost 2 bases, and 11 bases had no gene match.

The CDR3 is CASSQRSLRGGEDTQYF. The CDR3 nucleotides are TGTGCCAGCAGCCAACGATCGCTCCGGGGGGGCGAAGATACGCAGTATTTT. This chain connects TRBV4-2 to TRBJ2-3, with TRBD2 identical over 8 bases. The germline CDR1 and CDR2 sequences are LGHNA and YNFKEQ. The CDR3 runs 17 residues. V shed 2 bases, J shed 5 bases, and the junction held 12 bases outside the gene matches.

Of note for this clonotype: Sequence at one end of the junction differs from germline and may be a read error. V gene TRBV7-8 combines with J gene TRBJ2-7, with 7 bases matching TRBD2. CDR1 and CDR2 (germline): SGHVS, FQNEAQ. There are 14 residues in the CDR3. In DNA, the CDR3 is TGTGCCTGCAGCTTAATCCAGCGGGAAGACGAGCAGTACTTC. Residues: CACSLIQREDEQYF.

As to this clonotype: An end of the junction does not agree with germline; a read error may underlie this. The J gene is TRBJ1-2, the V gene TRBV14, with D maybe TRBD1 (5 bases). The CDR3 contains 16 residues. CDR1 SGHDN and CDR2 FVKESK come from the germline V gene. CDR3 sequence reads: CAGSHFGQTLNYGYTF. The DNA of the CDR3 is TGTGCCGGCAGCCATTTCGGACAAACCTTGAACTATGGCTACACCTTC.

The J gene is TRBJ1-1, the V gene TRBV27; TRBD1 aligns across 10 bases. CDR1 and CDR2 (germline): MNHEY, SMNVEV (reference sequence). Trimming cost V 5 bases and J 10 bases; bases outside gene matches: 1. The CDR3 has 11 amino acids. CDR3 amino acids: CASSGDRGAFF. The CDR3 DNA reads TGTGCCAGCAGTGGGGACAGGGGAGCTTTCTTT.

The V call is TRBV9, the J call TRBJ1-3, with TRBD1 matching 8 bases. With 4 bases clipped from V and 0 bases from J, the junction kept 9 bases outside the gene matches. Germline loops: CDR1 SGDLS, CDR2 YYNGEE. This CDR3 spans 17 amino acids. CDR3 sequence reads: CASSPGTGLYSGNTIYF. The CDR3, as DNA: TGTGCCAGCAGCCCCGGGACAGGCCTTTACTCTGGAAACACCATATATTTT.

The chain carries TRBV10-3 and TRBJ2-7, with D unclear. The CDR3 spans 12 residues. The germline CDR1 and CDR2 sequences are ENHRY and SYGVKD. V was pared by 0 bases and J by 7 bases, with 7 bases between. DNA of the CDR3: TGTGCCATCAGTGAGTCGGCTAGGGAGCAGTACTTC. Translating it yields CAISESAREQYF.

The V call is TRBV30, the J call TRBJ1-2; no reliable D call. Between the trimmed V and J ends, which lost 0 bases and 2 bases, there was a span of 7 bases. This CDR3 region has 13 residues. The germline CDR1 and CDR2 sequences are GTSNPN and SVGIG (reference sequence). This chain's CDR3 is CAWSVLANYGYTF. CDR3 DNA sequence: TGTGCCTGGAGTGTACTGGCGAACTATGGCTACACCTTC.

About this clonotype: One end of the junction is discordant with germline, which a read error may explain. The V call is TRBV5-1, the J call TRBJ2-2, with 13 positions matching TRBD2. Germline V gene lookup returns CDR1 SGHRS and CDR2 YFSETQ. CDR3 length: 18 amino acids. CDR3 DNA: TGCGGCAGCAGCTTAAAACGGACTAGCGGGGGGAACACCGGGGAGCTGTTTTTT. Translated, it gives CGSSLKRTSGGNTGELFF.

The J gene is TRBJ2-7, the V gene TRBV15; D may be TRBD1 (6 bases). Looked up from germline, CDR1 is LNHNV and CDR2 is YYDKDF (reference sequence). The CDR3 is made up of 16 amino acids. The ends were cut back, 3 bases at V and 4 bases at J, with 19 bases in the middle. DNA of the CDR3: TGTGCCACCAGCAGTTTCCTCCGGGACAAAACTTACGAGCAGTACTTC. This codes for CATSSFLRDKTYEQYF.

The J gene is TRBJ2-4, the V gene TRBV18; D might be TRBD2 (6 bases). The CDR3 runs to 15 residues. CDR1 and CDR2 from the germline V gene are KGHSH and LQKENI. V was pared by 6 bases and J by 6 bases, with 18 bases between. The chain's CDR3 is CASSPRRDDGNIQYF. CDR3 sequence (DNA): TGTGCCAGCTCCCCCCGGCGGGACGACGGAAACATTCAGTACTTC.

This clonotype was seen only once. The chain recombines TRBV5-5 with TRBJ2-1, with TRBD2 identical over 8 bases. The trim removed 6 bases at V and 4 bases at J, leaving 6 bases unmatched. CDR1 is SGHKS and CDR2 is YYEKEE in the germline V gene (reference sequence). The CDR3 contains 14 residues. In nucleotides, the CDR3 is TGTGCCAGCACGGGAGGGTCGGGGTACAATGAGCAGTTCTTC. Translation: CASTGGSGYNEQFF. Complete variable domain (other parts from reference TRBV5-5 and TRBJ2-1): DAGVTQSPTHLIKTRGQQVTLRCSPISGHKSVSWYQQVLGQGPQFIFQYYEKEERGRGNFPDRFSARQFPNYSSELNVNALLLGDSALYLCASTGGSGYNEQFFGPGTRLTVL.

This clonotype was found many times. The V call is TRBV6-1, the J call TRBJ2-5, with 8 nucleotides matching TRBD2. This CDR3 contains 15 residues. After removal of 7 bases from V and 4 bases from J, the junction contained 11 bases not matched to a gene. Germline lookup yields CDR1 MNHNS and CDR2 SASEGT. In DNA, the CDR3 is TGTGCCAGCACCCAAGGAAGCGGGGGCGGAGAGACCCAGTACTTC. Its protein product is CASTQGSGGGETQYF.

This clonotype occurred once. The chain uses TRBV7-2 and TRBJ1-2, with D hard to call. Germline assignment: CDR1 SGHTA and CDR2 FQGNSA. CDR3 length equals 14 residues. Trimming removed 1 base from V and 2 bases from J, with 8 bases in between. For the CDR3, the DNA is TGTGCCAGCAGCTTAGTGGAGGGCAACTATGGCTACACCTTC. Encoded protein: CASSLVEGNYGYTF.

The chain employs TRBV27 and TRBJ2-3, with D possibly TRBD1 on 6 matching bases. Looked up from germline, CDR1 is MNHEY and CDR2 is SMNVEV (reference sequence). The ends were cut back, 6 bases at V and 14 bases at J, with 18 bases in the middle. The CDR3 runs 12 residues. CDR3 coding DNA: TGTGCCAGCAGCTTTAGGGGGATATTAATGTATTTT. Its protein is CASSFRGILMYF.

This clonotype showed up just once. This sequence joins TRBV11-2 and TRBJ1-2; 8 bases are a match to TRBD1. Per the germline V gene, CDR1 is SGHAT and CDR2 is FQNNGV. V was pared by 0 bases and J by 7 bases, with 4 bases of the junction left unmatched. The length of the CDR3 is 14 residues. The CDR3 sequence is CASSLDTQGAGYTF. CDR3 nucleotides: TGTGCCAGCAGCTTAGATACCCAGGGGGCTGGCTACACCTTC.